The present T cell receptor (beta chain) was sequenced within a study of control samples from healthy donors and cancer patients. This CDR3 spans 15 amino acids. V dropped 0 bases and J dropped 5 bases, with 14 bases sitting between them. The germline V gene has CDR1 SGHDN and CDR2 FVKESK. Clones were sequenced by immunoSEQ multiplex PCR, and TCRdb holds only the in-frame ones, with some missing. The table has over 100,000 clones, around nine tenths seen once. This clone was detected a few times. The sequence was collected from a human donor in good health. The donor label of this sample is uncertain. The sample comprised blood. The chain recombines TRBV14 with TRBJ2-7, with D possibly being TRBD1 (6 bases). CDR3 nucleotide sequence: TGTGCCAGCAGCCAAGAAGGCATGGGGGCCAACGAGCAGTACTTC. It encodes CASSQEGMGANEQYF.